The source of this T cell receptor beta chain is a study of control samples from healthy donors and cancer patients. Sequencing used immunoSEQ multiplex PCR; TCRdb keeps in-frame clones, though not all of them. The top ten hold 2.9% of the sample, which has 100,000 to 150,000 clones, more than 75% seen once. V shed 3 bases and J 4 bases; nucleotides not matched to a gene: 3. The germline CDR1 and CDR2 sequences are SGHRS and YFSETQ. This CDR3 comprises 15 residues. The chain links TRBV5-1 to TRBJ2-2; TRBD2 matches at 10 bases. Sequenced material: blood. This TCR derives from a man aged 60 to 75 in good health. The CDR3 nucleotides are TGCGCCAGCAGCTCCTCTAGCGGGGGCACCGGGGAGCTGTTTTTT. Amino acids: CASSSSSGGTGELFF.